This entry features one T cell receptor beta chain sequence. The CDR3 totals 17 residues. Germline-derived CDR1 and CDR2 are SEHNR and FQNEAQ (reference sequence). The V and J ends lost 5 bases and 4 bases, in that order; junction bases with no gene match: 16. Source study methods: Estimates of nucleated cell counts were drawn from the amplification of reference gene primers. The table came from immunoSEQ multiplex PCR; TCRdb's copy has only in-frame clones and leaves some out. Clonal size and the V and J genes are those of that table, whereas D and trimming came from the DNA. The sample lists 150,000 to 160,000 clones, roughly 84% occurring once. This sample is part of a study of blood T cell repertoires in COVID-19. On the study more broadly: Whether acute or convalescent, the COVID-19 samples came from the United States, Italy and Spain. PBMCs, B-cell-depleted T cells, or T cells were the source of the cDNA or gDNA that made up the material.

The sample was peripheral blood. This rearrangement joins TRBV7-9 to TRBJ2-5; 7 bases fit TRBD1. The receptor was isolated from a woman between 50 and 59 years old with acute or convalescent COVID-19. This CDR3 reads CASSPRRQGGLGETQYF. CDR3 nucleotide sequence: TGTGCCAGCAGCCCGAGACGACAGGGCGGGCTAGGAGAGACCCAGTACTTC. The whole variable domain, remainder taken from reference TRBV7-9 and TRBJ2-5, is DTGVSQNPRHKITKRGQNVTFRCDPISEHNRLYWYRQTLGQGPEFLTYFQNEAQLEKSRLLSDRFSAERPKGSFSTLEIQRTEQGDSAMYLCASSPRRQGGLGETQYFGPGTRLLVL.